The rows below give T cell receptor beta chains drawn from one sample of a study of Ad26.COV2.S vaccination and SARS-CoV-2 variants. Produced via immunoSEQ multiplex PCR; TCRdb's table is partial and in-frame only. This table has under 600,000 clones, roughly 87% appearing once. Specimen: peripheral blood, collected in a trial of Ad26.COV2.S vaccine versus placebo. These receptors originate from a person aged 18 to 65 who received the Ad26.COV2.S COVID-19 vaccine or a placebo. Both conserved end residues are part of each CDR3.

V gene,J gene,CDR3 protein
TRBV29-1,TRBJ2-5,CSVEDPAGGIETQYF
TRBV6-2/TRBV6-3,TRBJ2-7,CASSYSLKVSYEQYF
TRBV12-3/TRBV12-4,TRBJ1-1,CASSLRQGDEAFF
TRBV9,TRBJ2-2,CASSVVEGVTGELFF
TRBV29-1,TRBJ1-1,CSVEYIRTEHMNTEAFF
TRBV9,TRBJ2-2,CASSVTSGGTGELFF
TRBV6-5,TRBJ1-5,CASGGGVRPQHF
TRBV5-4,TRBJ2-2,CASSAGTGGRGTGELFF
TRBV7-9,TRBJ1-1,CASTPGGGGTEAFF
TRBV7-9,TRBJ2-5,CASSLLNSGEETQYF
TRBV6-6,TRBJ1-3,CASSPESSGNTIYF
TRBV12-2,TRBJ1-1,CASRSPWGTSANTEAFF
TRBV5-1,TRBJ1-1,CASSRRSGEIRNTEAFF
TRBV4-3,TRBJ1-1,CASSQGVVDTEAFF
TRBV6-5,TRBJ2-7,CASSYGRGRTYEQYF
TRBV24-1,TRBJ2-7,CATERCDRGLEQYF
TRBV3-1/TRBV3-2,TRBJ2-1,CASSQVKRTSGPNEQFF
TRBV7-9,TRBJ2-6,CASSRVDGANVLTF
TRBV28,TRBJ1-1,CASSFFSVRVNTEAFF
TRBV5-8,TRBJ1-2,CASIKRGQGLGYGYTF
TRBV11-2,TRBJ1-1,CASSLKGQNTEAFF
TRBV6-6,TRBJ1-6,CASSYSLRSPLHF
TRBV28,TRBJ2-1,CASSSLSGRPSSYNEQFF
TRBV27,TRBJ2-7,CASSSGLAGGPEQYF
TRBV7-9,TRBJ2-5,CASSSGTHQETQYF
TRBV10-1,TRBJ2-7,CASSDSLAASYEQYF
TRBV7-6,TRBJ1-6,CASSLGTRGNSPLHF
TRBV4-3,TRBJ1-6,CASSQEQTIQGRNSPLHF
TRBV7-8,TRBJ1-1,CASSLFGGPMNTEAFF
TRBV18,TRBJ2-3,CASSPRTGQADTQYF
TRBV7-8,TRBJ2-4,CASSLGVEPGIQYF
TRBV5-1,TRBJ2-4,CASSLEGFGGNKNIQYF
TRBV5-1,TRBJ2-5,CASSAKGQETQYF
TRBV2,TRBJ1-1,CASSERYSVNTEAFF
TRBV6-4,TRBJ2-1,CASSDGGRELNEQFF
TRBV16,TRBJ2-7,CASTPTRGYEQYF
TRBV28,TRBJ2-7,CASSFGSYEQYF
TRBV18,TRBJ1-3,CASSSLTADSGNTIYF
TRBV7-2,TRBJ2-5,CASGRTGLSETQYF
TRBV5-4,TRBJ2-3,CASSREAGTRTDTQYF
TRBV5-1,TRBJ1-2,CASSAQPAADGYTF
TRBV19,TRBJ1-6,CASSTFPGTGYSPLHF
TRBV11-2,TRBJ1-2,CASSAGANYGYTF
TRBV3-1/TRBV3-2,TRBJ2-2,CASSQGVGTSGELFF
TRBV5-1,TRBJ1-2,CASSTQGNGYTF
TRBV24-1,TRBJ1-4,CATSRDLGSKVKLFF
TRBV2,TRBJ2-7,CASSEGTVGLGYEQYF
TRBV28,TRBJ2-1,CASSLWEANEQFF
TRBV11-3,TRBJ1-2,CASSSPRRGGYTF
TRBV10-1,TRBJ2-3,CASTYSGRAETDTQYF
TRBV4-3,TRBJ1-4,CASSRQGEGEKLFF
TRBV3-1/TRBV3-2,TRBJ1-1,CASSHGPARGNTEAFF